The next 10 T cell receptor beta chains were all read from a single sample in a study of T cell responses to AZD1222 COVID-19 vaccine. Assay used: immunoSEQ multiplex PCR; TCRdb lists only in-frame clones, some missing. The sample lists roughly 100,000 clones; roughly 86% were seen once. The sample in question was peripheral blood, obtained 28 days after the second dose of the MenACWY control vaccine. The source of these receptors is an adult who received the MenACWY meningococcal vaccine as a control.

This CDR3 is CASTLRESYEQYF. The CDR3 DNA sequence: TGTGCCAGCACCCTACGGGAGTCCTACGAGCAGTACTTC. The genes are TRBV2 and TRBJ2-7; D is possibly TRBD2 (6 bases). The CDR3 loop spans 13 amino acids. Trimming pared 7 bases from V and 1 base from J, leaving 11 bases between. CDR1 is SNHLY and CDR2 is FYNNEI in the germline V gene.

V and J are TRBV27 and TRBJ1-1; D unclear. In germline, CDR1 is MNHEY, CDR2 SMNVEV (reference sequence). The CDR3 is made up of 16 amino acids. Deletions cut 5 bases from V and 2 bases from J, with 18 bases between. This CDR3 reads CASSIRPRTVNTEAFF. As DNA, the CDR3 is TGTGCCAGCAGTATCCGACCAAGGACGGTTAACACTGAAGCTTTCTTT.

The chain recombines TRBV3-1 (or the pseudogene TRBV3-2) with TRBJ1-2; 10 bases map to TRBD1. Looked up from germline, CDR1 is LGHDT and CDR2 is YNNKEL (reference sequence). The CDR3 length is 15 residues. Trimming cost V 4 bases and J 6 bases; bases outside gene matches: 8. CDR3 protein: CASSLTGTGVNGYTF. The CDR3 coding sequence is TGTGCCAGCAGCCTGACTGGGACAGGGGTAAATGGCTACACCTTC.

The rearrangement joins TRBV18 to TRBJ1-6; 7 nucleotides match TRBD1. Germline trimming cut 3 bases from V and 4 bases from J; bases unmatched to any gene: 6. CDR3 size: 16 residues. CDR1 and CDR2 from the germline V gene are KGHSH and LQKENI. The DNA of the CDR3 is TGTGCCAGCTCACCGCCGGGACAGAATTATAATTCACCCCTCCACTTT. As protein: CASSPPGQNYNSPLHF.

The chain recombines TRBV18 with TRBJ1-5; D not certain. Looked up from germline, CDR1 is KGHSH and CDR2 is LQKENI. Trimming removed 7 bases at V and 1 base at J, with 11 bases between. There are 14 residues in the CDR3. This CDR3 reads CASCLDGSNQPQHF. Here the CDR3 DNA reads TGTGCCAGCTGCTTAGACGGGAGCAATCAGCCCCAGCATTTT.

The chain carries TRBV11-2 and TRBJ2-3, with TRBD2 matching 11 bases. The ends lost 5 bases at V and 2 bases at J; junction bases unmatched: 3. CDR3 size: 15 residues. Germline V lookup: CDR1 SGHAT, CDR2 FQNNGV. The CDR3 sequence: CASSRSGGVTDTQYF. In DNA form, the CDR3 reads TGTGCCAGCAGCCGTAGCGGGGGGGTCACAGATACGCAGTATTTT.

This rearrangement joins TRBV6-5 to TRBJ2-7; D not resolved. The CDR3 sequence is 13 residues long. V was pared by 6 bases and J by 7 bases, with 16 bases between. Looked up from germline, CDR1 is MNHEY and CDR2 is SVGAGI. The CDR3 loop is CASSVRGLREQYF. CDR3 nucleotides: TGTGCCAGCAGCGTGAGAGGTCTACGGGAGCAGTACTTC.

By sample share, this clone is medium-sized. The chain combines TRBV4-1 with TRBJ1-5; 8 bases align to TRBD1. Trimming at V came to 3 bases and at J to 5 bases, leaving 6 bases not matched to a gene. This CDR3 spans 15 amino acids. In germline, CDR1 is MGHRA, CDR2 YSYEKL. DNA of the CDR3: TGCGCCAGCAGCCAGACTCAACAGGGGGATCAGCCCCAGCATTTT. Residues: CASSQTQQGDQPQHF.

The chain links TRBV6-2 or TRBV6-3 to TRBJ1-4; 9 nucleotides match TRBD1. The CDR3 extends over 16 amino acids. The germline V gene has CDR1 MNHEY and CDR2 SVGEGT. The junction had 8 bases not matched to a gene; V was cut back by 4 bases and J by 5 bases. CDR3 protein: CASSFAGDRANEKLFF. CDR3 coding DNA: TGTGCCAGCAGTTTCGCGGGGGACAGGGCGAATGAAAAACTGTTTTTT.

V and J are TRBV5-1 and TRBJ2-5; D may be TRBD1 (5 bases). Germline V gene lookup returns CDR1 SGHRS and CDR2 YFSETQ. Trimming stripped 2 bases from V and 2 bases from J, with 19 bases between. This CDR3 region has 17 residues. The CDR3 DNA reads TGCGCCAGCAGCTTTGGTGTGGGCAGGGTGGGTCAAGAGACCCAGTACTTC. It encodes CASSFGVGRVGQETQYF.